The rows below give T cell receptor beta chains drawn from one sample of a study of cytomegalovirus exposure and HLA in healthy donors. The data were produced by immunoSEQ multiplex PCR, yet TCRdb's version contains in-frame clones alone and is incomplete. This table has 150,000 to 200,000 clones, about 80% appearing once. The sequenced sample consisted of PBMCs. The receptors were gathered from a woman aged 18-29 years in good health and CMV-seropositive. The CDR3 runs from the conserved cysteine through the conserved F or W. A D gene is named only where the DNA matches it firmly. Some rows have no size entry. The others give once, few or many, or a class for an expanded clone.

d_call	clone_size	v_call	j_call	cdr3_aa	cdr3_nt
TRBD1	NA	TRBV7-2	TRBJ2-3	CASSRTTGTDTQYF	TGTGCCAGCAGCCGGACGACAGGGACAGATACGCAGTATTTT
TRBD1	few	TRBV29-1	TRBJ1-2	CSAQGEGARGYTF	TGCAGCGCCCAGGGTGAGGGGGCGCGTGGCTACACCTTC
NA	NA	TRBV7-7	TRBJ2-2	CASSAPGDGTGELFF	TGTGCCAGCAGCGCCCCGGGGGATGGCACCGGGGAGCTGTTTTTT
NA	NA	TRBV7-9	TRBJ2-3	CASRGRDTQYF	TGTGCCAGCAGGGGCAGGGATACGCAGTATTTT
TRBD1	NA	TRBV7-8	TRBJ2-3	CASRVGDRATDTQYF	TGTGCCAGCAGGGTGGGGGACAGGGCAACAGATACGCAGTATTTT
NA	NA	TRBV4-1	TRBJ1-4	CASSQPQEKLFF	TGCGCCAGCAGCCAACCACAAGAAAAACTGTTTTTT
NA	NA	TRBV7-8	TRBJ1-1	CASSLASRDGTEAFF	TGTGCCAGCAGCTTAGCGTCCAGGGATGGGACTGAAGCTTTCTTT
TRBD1	NA	TRBV27	TRBJ2-7	CASSLKAGTGSYEQYF	TGTGCCAGCAGTTTGAAGGCCGGGACAGGGTCGTACGAGCAGTACTTC
TRBD2	NA	TRBV29-1	TRBJ2-3	CSVTGLAGLLRRDTQYF	TGCAGCGTTACCGGACTAGCGGGGTTACTCCGACGAGATACGCAGTATTTT
NA	NA	TRBV6-1	TRBJ1-6	CASSRVSDSPLHF	TGTGCCAGCAGCAGGGTATCGGATTCACCCCTCCACTTT
TRBD1	once	TRBV5-6	TRBJ1-3	CASSPGTASGNTIYF	TGTGCCAGCAGCCCCGGGACAGCCTCTGGAAACACCATATATTTT
NA	NA	TRBV27	TRBJ2-5	CASSLRLQETQYF	TGTGCCAGCAGTTTACGGTTACAAGAGACCCAGTACTTC
NA	NA	TRBV27	TRBJ1-4	CASRLEGGVSEKLFF	TGTGCCAGCAGATTAGAAGGGGGGGTGAGTGAAAAACTGTTTTTT
TRBD1	NA	TRBV7-6	TRBJ1-2	CASSLRAPRQGAEDYGYTF	TGTGCCAGCAGCTTGAGGGCCCCCCGTCAGGGGGCAGAGGACTATGGCTACACCTTC
NA	NA	TRBV5-4	TRBJ2-7	CASSFRGNYEQYF	TGTGCCAGCAGCTTCAGGGGCAACTACGAGCAGTACTTC
TRBD1	NA	TRBV5-1	TRBJ1-6	CASSPWDRVGDSPLHF	TGCGCCAGCAGCCCCTGGGACAGGGTGGGGGATTCACCCCTCCACTTT
TRBD2	NA	TRBV27	TRBJ2-5	CASSAPGRGKGQETQYF	TGTGCCAGCAGTGCCCCCGGGCGGGGGAAGGGACAAGAGACCCAGTACTTC
TRBD1	NA	TRBV15	TRBJ2-1	CATSGTGYNEQFF	TGTGCCACCAGCGGGACAGGGTACAATGAGCAGTTCTTC
NA	many	TRBV6-4	TRBJ2-1	CASSDGGANEQFF	TGTGCCAGCAGTGACGGGGGGGCCAATGAGCAGTTCTTC
NA	NA	TRBV7-2	TRBJ1-5	CASSFESSGWRNQPQHF	TGTGCCAGCAGCTTTGAATCATCGGGGTGGCGCAATCAGCCCCAGCATTTT
TRBD1	NA	TRBV15	TRBJ2-5	CATSRDLGGVETQYF	TGTGCCACCAGCAGAGATCTAGGGGGCGTGGAGACCCAGTACTTC
TRBD2	NA	TRBV5-4	TRBJ2-7	CASSPGGAGASYEQYF	TGTGCCAGCAGCCCGGGGGGGGCAGGGGCCTCCTACGAGCAGTACTTC
TRBD1	NA	TRBV6-1	TRBJ1-2	CASSPRDRAGGYTF	TGTGCCAGCAGTCCCCGGGACAGGGCGGGTGGCTACACCTTC
TRBD2	NA	TRBV11-3	TRBJ2-1	CASSIIAGGPNEQFF	TGTGCCAGCAGCATCATAGCGGGGGGGCCCAATGAGCAGTTCTTC
NA	NA	TRBV19	TRBJ1-1	CASSISRWSSEAFF	TGTGCCAGTAGTATCAGTCGTTGGAGTAGCGAAGCTTTCTTT
TRBD2	NA	TRBV7-6	TRBJ2-1	CASSSRYRRGVYNEQFF	TGTGCCAGCAGCTCCCGTTATCGGCGGGGGGTGTACAATGAGCAGTTCTTC
NA	NA	TRBV27	TRBJ2-7	CASSLGQVYEQYF	TGTGCCAGCAGTTTAGGTCAGGTCTACGAGCAGTACTTC
NA	NA	TRBV7-7	TRBJ2-7	CASSPGGRGTKDYEQYF	TGTGCCAGCAGCCCCGGGGGGCGGGGGACAAAGGACTACGAGCAGTACTTC
TRBD1	NA	TRBV5-4	TRBJ1-1	CASSPEPGQVGNTEAFF	TGTGCCAGCAGCCCCGAACCGGGACAGGTGGGGAACACTGAAGCTTTCTTT
NA	NA	TRBV7-9	TRBJ1-5	CASSFRGTNQPQHF	TGTGCCAGCAGCTTTCGGGGGACTAATCAGCCCCAGCATTTT
NA	NA	TRBV4-1	TRBJ1-1	CASSQGSPHTEAFF	TGCGCCAGCAGCCAAGGCAGTCCTCACACTGAAGCTTTCTTT
TRBD1	NA	TRBV5-1	TRBJ2-7	CASSLLQGAVEQYF	TGCGCCAGCAGCTTGTTACAGGGGGCGGTCGAGCAGTACTTC
NA	NA	TRBV7-6	TRBJ2-7	CASSLEDLYEQYF	TGTGCCAGCAGCTTAGAAGATCTATACGAGCAGTACTTC
TRBD1	NA	TRBV6-1	TRBJ1-3	CASSALRDSGNTIYF	TGTGCCAGCAGTGCCCTACGGGACAGTGGAAACACCATATATTTT
NA	NA	TRBV27	TRBJ2-1	CASSPRPLARNEQFF	TGTGCCAGCAGCCCACGCCCCCTAGCGCGGAATGAGCAGTTCTTC
TRBD1	once	TRBV2	TRBJ2-1	CARRQRDRGFDEQFF	TGTGCCAGGAGACAACGGGACAGGGGGTTCGATGAGCAGTTCTTC
TRBD1	NA	TRBV7-9	TRBJ1-1	CASSRQGGMNTEAFF	TGTGCCAGCAGCCGACAGGGCGGGATGAACACTGAAGCTTTCTTT
NA	NA	TRBV27	TRBJ1-5	CASSSPLRGQPQHF	TGTGCCAGCAGTTCCCCGTTGCGGGGGCAGCCCCAGCATTTT
NA	NA	TRBV11-2	TRBJ2-7	CASSSRQDLYEQYF	TGTGCCAGCAGCTCCCGACAGGACCTCTACGAGCAGTACTTC
TRBD1	once	TRBV18	TRBJ2-2	CASSPQGQGATGELFF	TGTGCCAGCTCACCACAAGGACAGGGGGCGACCGGGGAGCTGTTTTTT
NA	NA	TRBV6-5	TRBJ2-3	CASSETGLDTQYF	TGTGCCAGCAGTGAGACAGGCTTAGATACGCAGTATTTT
NA	NA	TRBV2	TRBJ2-7	CASNRDIPYEQYF	TGTGCCAGCAATCGGGACATACCCTACGAGCAGTACTTC
TRBD2	few	TRBV19	TRBJ2-5	CASSLSGGDETQYF	TGTGCCAGTAGTCTTAGCGGGGGGGATGAGACCCAGTACTTC
NA	once	TRBV2	TRBJ1-2	CASRPGGIGYTF	TGTGCCAGCAGACCCGGGGGTATAGGCTACACCTTC
NA	few	TRBV19	TRBJ2-5	CASSTTPSQETQYF	TGTGCCAGTAGTACAACGCCGTCCCAGGAGACCCAGTACTTC
NA	NA	TRBV9	TRBJ2-7	CASSAGPTYEQYF	TGTGCCAGCAGCGCCGGTCCCACCTACGAGCAGTACTTC
TRBD1	NA	TRBV6-6	TRBJ1-1	CASSLGTGQRSGF	TGTGCCAGCAGTTTGGGGACAGGTCAGCGTTCGGGGTTT
NA	NA	TRBV27	TRBJ2-7	CASSPFMRALLLEQYF	TGTGCCAGCAGCCCATTTATGCGGGCTCTCCTCCTCGAGCAGTACTTC
NA	NA	TRBV5-1	TRBJ1-1	CASSLNPGSDTEAFF	TGCGCCAGCAGCTTGAATCCAGGGTCGGACACTGAAGCTTTCTTT
NA	NA	TRBV6-5	TRBJ2-7	CASSYSPTGPEQYF	TGTGCCAGCAGTTACTCCCCGACAGGACCCGAGCAGTACTTC
NA	NA	TRBV4-2	TRBJ2-3	CASSQALGPDTQYF	TGTGCCAGCAGCCAAGCCCTAGGTCCCGATACGCAGTATTTT
TRBD1	once	TRBV18	TRBJ2-7	CASSPLGTGLNGEQYF	TGTGCCAGCTCACCACTCGGGACAGGGTTAAATGGCGAGCAGTACTTC
NA	NA	TRBV2	TRBJ2-2	CASSRRPTNTGELFF	TGTGCCAGCAGCCGCCGACCGACTAACACCGGGGAGCTGTTTTTT
NA	NA	TRBV6-1	TRBJ1-6	CATWENNSPLHF	TGTGCCACCTGGGAGAATAATTCACCCCTCCACTTT
TRBD1	NA	TRBV2	TRBJ2-5	CASRGWDRGLETQYF	TGTGCCAGCAGGGGATGGGACAGGGGTCTAGAGACCCAGTACTTC
NA	NA	TRBV7-8	TRBJ2-3	CASSLVSGTQYF	TGTGCCAGCAGCTTAGTTTCGGGGACGCAGTATTTT
NA	NA	TRBV5-1	TRBJ2-3	CASSHRTGSTDTQYF	TGCGCCAGCAGCCACCGAACAGGGAGCACAGATACGCAGTATTTT
NA	NA	TRBV5-1	TRBJ1-1	CASSKRANTEAFF	TGCGCCAGCAGCAAGAGGGCGAACACTGAAGCTTTCTTT